These 18 T cell receptor beta chains were all obtained from the same sample, sequenced in a study of blood T cell repertoires in COVID-19. Assay used: immunoSEQ multiplex PCR; TCRdb lists only in-frame clones, some missing. The table has more than 65,000 clones, around four fifths seen once. Sequencing was carried out using peripheral blood. Every receptor here comes from a woman aged 50 to 60 with acute or convalescent COVID-19.

V usage is TRBV6-6 and J usage is TRBJ2-4; D is unresolved. V shed 2 bases and J shed 9 bases, with 11 bases lying between them. Germline values: CDR1 MNHNY, CDR2 SVGAGI (reference sequence). This CDR3 has 13 amino acids. The CDR3 protein is CASSYAQEIIQYF. The DNA for the CDR3 is TGTGCCAGCAGTTACGCTCAGGAAATCATTCAGTACTTC.

V gene TRBV27 combines with J gene TRBJ1-3; D gene ambiguous. The CDR3 extends over 13 amino acids. Germline V gives CDR1 MNHEY, CDR2 SMNVEV (reference sequence). The V end lost 8 bases, the J end lost 0 bases, and 8 bases lay between the germline ends. The CDR3 sequence is CASAQASGNTIYF. The CDR3 DNA reads TGTGCCAGCGCCCAGGCCTCTGGAAACACCATATATTTT.

The V gene is TRBV28, the J gene TRBJ1-2; 11 bases line up with TRBD1. Germline V CDR1 and CDR2: MDHEN, SYDVKM. The junction had 7 bases not matched to a gene; V was cut back by 5 bases and J by 14 bases. CDR3 length: 12 amino acids. CDR3 loop: CASSRTGTGGTF. The CDR3 DNA reads as TGTGCCAGCAGTCGTACCGGGACAGGGGGAACCTTC.

The CDR3 coding sequence is TGTGCCAGCACTCGGACTAGCCCAGATACGCAGTATTTT. Protein product: CASTRTSPDTQYF. J is TRBJ2-3 and V is TRBV2; 8 bases agree with TRBD2. Germline assignment: CDR1 SNHLY and CDR2 FYNNEI. Unmatched junction bases numbered 4, after V lost 7 bases and J lost 4 bases. This CDR3 contains 13 residues.

CDR3 coding DNA: TGTGCCACCAGTGACCCGGGACTAGCGGGAGAGCGAAGCTCCTACAATGAGCAGTTCTTC. Encoded protein: CATSDPGLAGERSSYNEQFF. The chain joins TRBV24-1 to TRBJ2-1; the match to TRBD2 covers 14 bases. CDR1 is KGHDR, CDR2 SFDVKD, per germline. CDR3 size: 20 residues. The V and J ends lost 4 bases and 0 bases, in that order; junction bases with no gene match: 10.

This clone was seen many times. The chain carries TRBV18 and TRBJ2-1; 9 bases are a match to TRBD2. The germline CDR1 and CDR2 sequences are KGHSH and LQKENI. V lost 6 bases to trimming and J lost 8 bases; unmatched junction nucleotides: 14. This CDR3 comprises 16 residues. For the CDR3, the DNA is TGTGCCAGCTCCCCCACTTCTAGCGGGATTTTATATGAGCAGTTCTTC. Amino acid sequence: CASSPTSSGILYEQFF.

This clone was observed a handful of times. The gene calls are TRBV5-4 and TRBJ2-5, with D possibly matching TRBD1 (6 bases). This CDR3 is 14 amino acids long. V lost 5 bases and J 2 bases, leaving 13 bases between the germline ends. Germline CDR1 and CDR2: SGHNT and YYREEE (reference sequence). CDR3 sequence (DNA): TGTGCCAGCAGTTTTGGACAGCTTCAAGAGACCCAGTACTTC. Amino acids: CASSFGQLQETQYF.

The CDR3 here is CASSLIQEGTGELFF. CDR3 DNA sequence: TGTGCCAGCAGCTTAATCCAGGAGGGGACCGGGGAGCTGTTTTTT. The rearrangement joins TRBV7-9 to TRBJ2-2; perhaps TRBD2 as D (6 bases). The CDR3 runs 15 residues. The ends were cut back, 2 bases at V and 5 bases at J, with 12 bases in the middle. The germline gives CDR1 SEHNR, CDR2 FQNEAQ (reference sequence).

The V and J genes are TRBV3-1 (or the pseudogene TRBV3-2) and TRBJ2-1, with 11 bases fitting TRBD2. After removal of 1 base from V and 5 bases from J, the junction contained 10 bases not matched to a gene. The germline gives CDR1 LGHDT, CDR2 YNNKEL (reference sequence). The CDR3 runs 18 residues. The CDR3 sequence is CASSQGLFGTSGHNEQFF. In DNA, the CDR3 is TGTGCCAGCAGCCAAGGATTATTTGGGACTAGCGGTCACAATGAGCAGTTCTTC.

Only a few counts were recorded for this clone. This chain joins TRBV10-2 and TRBJ1-1, with no clear D. Trimming cost V 6 bases and J 1 base, with 9 bases left between them. Germline V gene data show CDR1 as WSHSY and CDR2 as SAAADI. The CDR3 totals 13 residues. The CDR3 region is CASRATPNTEAFF. The CDR3 DNA is TGCGCCAGCAGGGCGACACCGAACACTGAAGCTTTCTTT.

This chain connects TRBV7-9 to TRBJ2-5, with 9 bases that match TRBD2. Germline V lookup: CDR1 SEHNR, CDR2 FQNEAQ (reference sequence). J lost 7 bases, V lost 6 bases, and 9 bases had no gene match. The CDR3 has 14 amino acids. CDR3 residues: CASRASGAGATQYF. The CDR3 DNA is TGTGCCAGCAGGGCTAGCGGGGCCGGAGCGACCCAGTACTTC.

The rearrangement uses TRBV2 and TRBJ1-1, with D unresolved. Trimming shortened V by 4 bases and J by 1 base, and 13 bases separated the two germline ends. CDR1 and CDR2 (germline): SNHLY, FYNNEI. CDR3 length equals 15 residues. The CDR3 DNA reads as TGTGCCAGCAGTGGAGCCGGAGCCCGGAACACTGAAGCTTTCTTT. The encoded protein is CASSGAGARNTEAFF.

The chain employs TRBV12-5 and TRBJ1-2; no firm D call. The CDR3 is made up of 12 amino acids. Trimming left V 1 base short and J 5 bases short, with 5 bases between. The germline CDR1 and CDR2 sequences are LGHNT and FRNRAP. The CDR3: CASGLAGYGYTF. CDR3 coding DNA: TGTGCTAGTGGTTTGGCAGGTTATGGCTACACCTTC.

This clone was seen ten or more times. This chain links TRBV2 with TRBJ1-1; D gene unclear. Germline loops: CDR1 SNHLY, CDR2 FYNNEI. Between the trimmed V and J ends, which lost 6 bases and 2 bases, there was a span of 4 bases. The length of the CDR3 is 11 residues. CDR3 protein: CASSFNTEAFF. Here the CDR3 DNA reads TGTGCCAGCAGCTTTAACACTGAAGCTTTCTTT.

This rearrangement joins TRBV28 to TRBJ2-1; weak D call: TRBD1 (8 bases). The CDR3 has 19 residues. Trimming shortened V by 5 bases and J by 4 bases, and 27 bases separated the two germline ends. Per the germline V gene, CDR1 is MDHEN and CDR2 is SYDVKM. The CDR3 DNA reads as TGTGCCAGCAGTCGGGACAGGCTGGTTGGCGGGAGTTGGTACAATGAGCAGTTCTTC. Translating gives CASSRDRLVGGSWYNEQFF.

Note on this clone: At the DNA level, this CDR3 is encoded by other sequences in the same sample as well. The chain uses TRBV5-1 and TRBJ1-1; D perhaps matches TRBD1 (6 bases). The CDR3 spans 15 residues. Trimming stripped 0 bases from V and 5 bases from J, with 14 bases between. The germline CDR1 and CDR2 sequences are SGHRS and YFSETQ. CDR3 sequence reads: CASSLGGGAKTEAFF. In DNA form, the CDR3 reads TGCGCCAGCAGCTTGGGAGGGGGGGCGAAAACTGAAGCTTTCTTT.

This clone was detected only a few times. The chain is built from TRBV2 and TRBJ2-7; TRBD2 might be the D (5 bases). Germline CDR1 SNHLY, CDR2 FYNNEI. V lost 4 bases, J lost 1 base, and 8 bases lay in between. The CDR3 sequence is 13 residues long. CDR3 coding DNA: TGTGCCAGCAGTGGTCGGACTTCCTACGAGCAGTACTTC. Translated, it gives CASSGRTSYEQYF.

In nucleotides, the CDR3 is TGTGCCAGCAGCAAAAGGCAGGGGTTGGATAATTCACCCCTCCACTTT. Translating it yields CASSKRQGLDNSPLHF. This chain uses TRBV21-1 with TRBJ1-6; the table calls TRBD1, which could not be checked here. TRBV21-1 corresponds to a pseudogene. The CDR3 has 16 residues.